This T cell receptor beta chain is drawn from a study of cytomegalovirus exposure and HLA in healthy donors. Primers included in the PCR were 60 Vbeta and 13 Jbeta primers. Authors' data handling: A later analysis counted approximately 80 million unique TCR beta chains, some 12 million shared. Measured with immunoSEQ multiplex PCR; TCRdb has only the in-frame clones, and not every one. V and J calls and clone size are copied from that table; D and trimming were computed from the DNA. The repertoire holds approximately 85,000 clones, with 65% to 80% as singletons. All donors participated as healthy donors of bone marrow. Germline values: CDR1 KGHSH, CDR2 LQKENI. V was pared by 6 bases and J by 2 bases, with 19 bases between. The CDR3 covers 16 residues.

The chain is built from TRBV18 and TRBJ1-2; D ambiguous. The clonotype was recovered from a woman aged 40 to 50 in good health and CMV-seropositive. Sequenced sample: PBMCs. CDR3 protein: CASSGELPDYNYGYTF. The CDR3 DNA is TGTGCCAGCTCCGGGGAACTACCTGACTACAACTATGGCTACACCTTC.